This entry features one T cell receptor beta chain sequence. The target antigen is unknown. The sample belongs to a study of blood T cells in healthy people across ages. In the study overall: About one barcoded TCR beta cDNA was captured per two T cells. Findings and caveats of the study: Older age went with lower TCR beta diversity per million T cells, in a roughly linear way. The diversity estimates, figures obtained from one million T cells, were considered underestimates.

V was clipped by 0 bases and J by 5 bases, with 20 bases between them. There are 18 residues in the CDR3. Germline-derived CDR1 and CDR2 are MNHEY and SVGEGT. With a J-beta primer mix and a sample-barcoded 5' primer, a second PCR ran 7 to 11 cycles. Each of the cDNA molecules was tagged by a template-switch adaptor with 12 random nucleotides. One entry per CDR3 protein, called by TCRdb with MiXCR from the 5' RACE reads. The table lists roughly 1.5 million distinct CDR3 sequences, 35% to 45% of them singletons. The clonotype comes from a woman aged 18-29 years in good health. V gene TRBV6-2 or TRBV6-3 combines with J gene TRBJ2-1; D may be TRBD1 or TRBD2 (5 bases each). Source material: blood. The chain's CDR3 is CASSYSRFRTGRDNEQFF. CDR3 sequence (DNA): TGTGCCAGCAGTTACTCGAGGTTTCGTACGGGGCGGGACAATGAGCAGTTCTTC.